These T cell receptor beta chains were read from a single sample in a study of lymphopenia after photon versus proton radiotherapy. Method: immunoSEQ multiplex PCR; TCRdb's copy keeps in-frame clones and lacks some. The sample contains under 65,000 clones, 84% of which appear only once. Sample: peripheral blood, taken from a patient treated with proton-based radiotherapy. These receptors all come from a man aged 60 to 75 with pancreatic cancer. Both conserved end residues are part of each CDR3. The D gene is left open where the match is weak.

V	D	J	CDR3
TRBV21-1	-	TRBJ2-7	CASSKGPDTYEQYF
TRBV19	-	TRBJ1-5	CASSRGPSSNQPQHF
TRBV7-8	-	TRBJ2-2	CASSLLSPGGVNTGELFF
TRBV5-1	-	TRBJ2-1	CASSLGGPTGNEQFF
TRBV9	TRBD1	TRBJ1-2	CASSVQGQGNYGYTF
TRBV19	-	TRBJ1-3	CASRDPLGRPSSGNTIYF
TRBV7-9	-	TRBJ2-7	CASEGRDSYEQYF
TRBV6-5	-	TRBJ2-7	CASTPQAGPYEQYF
TRBV7-2	-	TRBJ1-5	CASSLAGGLQPQHF
TRBV11-2	TRBD1	TRBJ1-1	CASSFTGGQSGYTEAFF
TRBV13	TRBD1	TRBJ2-3	CASSHRDRVSDTQYF
TRBV27	-	TRBJ1-5	CASRRIDGYNQPQHF
TRBV23-1	-	TRBJ2-2	CASSQPGANTGELFF
TRBV28	TRBD2	TRBJ2-7	CASSQKGRSSGYEQYF
TRBV12-1	-	TRBJ2-7	CASKGGRGRAPYEQYF
TRBV5-1	-	TRBJ1-2	CASSLSGSLNGYTF
TRBV7-9	TRBD2	TRBJ2-3	CASSLGFAGEFTDTQYF
TRBV19	-	TRBJ2-5	CASSIDFRQGYGETQYF
TRBV18	TRBD1	TRBJ1-4	CASSPTTGGVEKLFF
TRBV28	-	TRBJ1-3	CASSLDSPSGNTIYF
TRBV6-1	-	TRBJ2-3	CASSGSKDTQYF
TRBV6-5	-	TRBJ2-1	CASSYFAGSSYNEQFF
TRBV6-1	-	TRBJ1-5	CASSAYSNQPQHF
TRBV18	TRBD1	TRBJ1-2	CASSPDGTANYGYTF
TRBV15	TRBD1	TRBJ1-2	CATSRVGGTGVGYTF
TRBV18	-	TRBJ2-7	CASSQDGAGYEQYF
TRBV14	-	TRBJ1-2	CASSLTGQSGYGYTF
TRBV5-4	TRBD2	TRBJ2-1	CASSPGTSPSEQFF
TRBV4-1	-	TRBJ1-3	CASSLLPPPVAGNTIYF
TRBV9	-	TRBJ2-2	CASSVVPGTGELFF
TRBV6-5	-	TRBJ1-1	CASSPIPGNTEAFF
TRBV2	-	TRBJ2-1	CASSEGRKVGNEQFF
TRBV7-2	-	TRBJ1-1	CASSLVSGGTMNTEAFF
TRBV7-9	TRBD1	TRBJ2-7	CASSSSGTGQKNEQYF
TRBV28	-	TRBJ2-7	CASSEEGRVTYEQYF
TRBV5-1	-	TRBJ1-3	CASSPKGNGNTIYF
TRBV18	TRBD1	TRBJ2-7	CASSPTSGTGRYEQYF
TRBV7-8	TRBD1	TRBJ1-3	CASSPPPKTGGLRNTIYF
TRBV19	-	TRBJ2-5	CASSIRQETQYF
TRBV5-4	TRBD2	TRBJ2-7	CASSLMGLAVYEQYF
TRBV19	TRBD2	TRBJ2-1	CATRRTSGNEQFF
TRBV6-5	-	TRBJ2-7	CASSYSRGATSYEQYF
TRBV6-1	-	TRBJ1-5	CASSEWAGTDQPQHF
TRBV4-1	TRBD1	TRBJ2-1	CASSQATGGEGNEQFF
TRBV11-3	-	TRBJ1-2	CASSLDPAGGYTF
TRBV2	-	TRBJ1-6	CAGRSYNSPLHF
TRBV5-6	-	TRBJ2-5	CASSSGDFEETQYF
TRBV28	-	TRBJ1-4	CASSLGRGREKLFF
TRBV25-1	-	TRBJ2-5	CASSPSRRDPGAQYF
TRBV30	-	TRBJ2-2	CAWRIIGNTGELFF
TRBV7-9	-	TRBJ2-3	CASSPPGRGTDTQYF
TRBV28	-	TRBJ1-3	CATGRHSGNTIYF
TRBV7-8	TRBD1	TRBJ1-5	CASSFSTGIWSNQPQHF
TRBV6-5	-	TRBJ2-6	CASSYSSSSGANVLTF
TRBV7-2	TRBD2	TRBJ2-5	CASSRGLAQETQYF
TRBV6-1	-	TRBJ2-7	CASSEGQAFHGYEQYF
TRBV9	TRBD2	TRBJ2-7	CASSPSGQNSYEQYF
TRBV29-1	-	TRBJ2-1	CSVEGESSYNEQFF